Each of the 23 T cell receptor beta chains below was sequenced from the same sample in a study of blood T cell repertoires in COVID-19. The table came from immunoSEQ multiplex PCR; TCRdb's copy has only in-frame clones and leaves some out. There are about 190,000 clones in the sample; around 89% occur only once, and roughly 4.7% lies in the top ten. The material sequenced was peripheral blood. The origin of the receptors is a human donor in a cohort sampled during active COVID-19.

The genes are TRBV30 and TRBJ1-1, with a possible D match to TRBD1 (5 bases). Looked up from germline, CDR1 is GTSNPN and CDR2 is SVGIG (reference sequence). CDR3 length equals 12 residues. V lost 5 bases, J lost 3 bases, and 10 bases lay in between. The CDR3 loop reads CAWDDRYTEAFF. Written as DNA, the CDR3 is TGTGCCTGGGACGACAGATACACTGAAGCTTTCTTT.

This sequence joins TRBV7-7 and TRBJ2-1; TRBD2 matches 8 bases. V shed 5 bases, J shed 7 bases, and the junction held 13 bases outside the gene matches. The CDR3 totals 16 residues. Germline assignment: CDR1 SSHAT and CDR2 FNYEAQ (reference sequence). The CDR3 protein is CASSPWGAGVGNEQFF. Written as DNA, the CDR3 is TGTGCCAGCAGCCCTTGGGGAGCGGGAGTTGGTAATGAGCAGTTCTTC.

The V gene is TRBV29-1, the J gene TRBJ2-7; D possibly corresponds to TRBD2 (6 bases). V lost 1 base, J lost 0 bases, and 7 bases lay in between. CDR3 length: 13 amino acids. The V gene's germline CDR1 is SQVTM and CDR2 ANQGSEA. The CDR3 DNA reads TGCAGCGTTGAAGGGGAGGACTCCTACGAGCAGTACTTC. As protein: CSVEGEDSYEQYF.

The V and J genes are TRBV7-2 and TRBJ2-7, with TRBD1 matching over 7 bases. There are 13 residues in the CDR3. The germline V gene encodes CDR1 SGHTA and CDR2 FQGNSA. The V and J ends lost 3 bases and 5 bases, in that order; junction bases with no gene match: 4. CDR3 nucleotide sequence: TGTGCCAGCAGCTTCAGGACAGGCCACGAGCAGTACTTC. Its translation is CASSFRTGHEQYF.

This rearrangement joins TRBV9 to TRBJ2-1, with a tentative D call TRBD2 (5 bases). The CDR3 extends over 14 amino acids. Germline loops: CDR1 SGDLS, CDR2 YYNGEE. Trimming shortened V by 1 base and J by 9 bases, and 14 bases separated the two germline ends. The CDR3 loop is CASSVRGSEGEQFF. CDR3 sequence (DNA): TGTGCCAGCAGCGTACGAGGGAGTGAAGGTGAGCAGTTCTTC.

This chain joins TRBV18 and TRBJ2-5; 8 nucleotides align to TRBD2. The V and J ends lost 4 bases and 2 bases, in that order; junction bases with no gene match: 6. This CDR3 contains 15 residues. Looked up from germline, CDR1 is KGHSH and CDR2 is LQKENI. CDR3 nucleotide sequence: TGTGCCAGCTCACTTATAGCGGGGCCTCAAGAGACCCAGTACTTC. Encoded protein: CASSLIAGPQETQYF.

This chain connects TRBV19 to TRBJ2-2; D is undetermined. The CDR3 extends over 17 amino acids. The V end was cut by 5 bases, the J end by 1 base, with 17 bases between. The germline V gene encodes CDR1 LNHDA and CDR2 SQIVND (reference sequence). The CDR3 reads CASSRTQTLGNTGELFF. As DNA, the CDR3 is TGTGCCAGTAGTCGCACGCAGACCCTAGGGAACACCGGGGAGCTGTTTTTT.

As for this clone: Other DNA sequences from this sample encode an identical CDR3 as well. The rearrangement uses TRBV4-2 and TRBJ1-6, with 8 bases identical to TRBD1. Germline CDR1 and CDR2: LGHNA and YNFKEQ. This CDR3 contains 15 residues. V trimming: 0 bases; J trimming: 7 bases; junction bases outside the gene matches: 2. CDR3 in amino acids: CASSQETGGNSPLHF. CDR3 DNA sequence: TGTGCCAGCAGCCAAGAAACAGGGGGAAATTCACCCCTCCACTTT.

The chain has TRBV4-3 and TRBJ2-3, with TRBD2 matching over 13 bases. The germline gives CDR1 LGHNA, CDR2 YSLEER. V was clipped by 3 bases and J by 2 bases; unmatched bases: 11. The CDR3 covers 19 residues. CDR3 sequence reads: CASSQDATSGRPATDTQYF. CDR3 in DNA: TGCGCCAGCAGCCAGGACGCGACTAGCGGGAGGCCTGCCACAGATACGCAGTATTTT.

V is TRBV5-5 and J is TRBJ2-7, with a possible D match to TRBD1 (5 bases). V shed 0 bases and J shed 2 bases, with 9 bases lying between them. The CDR3 is 14 residues long. The germline V gene has CDR1 SGHKS and CDR2 YYEKEE (reference sequence). CDR3 DNA sequence: TGTGCCAGCAGCTTGGAGCTGACAGCCTACGAGCAGTACTTC. Its translation: CASSLELTAYEQYF.

The V and J genes are TRBV6-5 and TRBJ2-7; maybe TRBD1 (6 bases). Looked up from germline, CDR1 is MNHEY and CDR2 is SVGAGI. The CDR3 length is 14 residues. With 5 bases removed from V and 0 bases from J, the gap between germline ends came to 11 bases. CDR3 region: CASSMDSNSYEQYF. In DNA form, the CDR3 reads TGTGCCAGCAGTATGGACAGCAACTCCTACGAGCAGTACTTC.

J is TRBJ2-2 and V is TRBV18; possibly TRBD1 for D (5 bases). Trimming stripped 8 bases from V and 2 bases from J, with 9 bases between. The CDR3 is made up of 13 amino acids. The germline CDR1 and CDR2 sequences are KGHSH and LQKENI. This chain's CDR3 is CASADTNTGELFF. DNA of the CDR3: TGTGCCAGCGCGGACACCAACACCGGGGAGCTGTTTTTT.

This clone occurred once. Within the sample, other DNA sequences also encode this same CDR3. This sequence joins TRBV5-1 and TRBJ2-3, with TRBD2 matching over 7 bases. Germline V CDR1 and CDR2: SGHRS, YFSETQ. The length of the CDR3 is 15 residues. Trimming took 0 bases from V and 1 from J; bases not matched to a gene: 2. CDR3 loop: CASSLEGGRTDTQYF. CDR3 nucleotides: TGCGCCAGCAGCTTGGAGGGAGGGCGCACAGATACGCAGTATTTT.

This clone was seen more than once but under ten times. The J gene is TRBJ1-2, the V gene TRBV10-3; TRBD1 matches at 8 bases. Germline V CDR1 and CDR2: ENHRY, SYGVKD. J was trimmed by 4 bases and V by 10 bases; bases with no gene match: 8. The CDR3 sequence is 13 residues long. CDR3 DNA: TGTGCCACCAGGACAGGGCACCGCTATGGCTACACCTTC. Amino acid sequence: CATRTGHRYGYTF.

The J gene is TRBJ2-2, the V gene TRBV21-1; TRBD1 is the table's D call and was not checked against the DNA. TRBV21-1 is labeled a pseudogene. The CDR3 runs to 18 residues. The CDR3 DNA reads TGTGCCAGCAGCAAAGGCCCCAGGACAGGGGGCTCTTTAGGGGAGCTGTTTTTT. Amino acid sequence: CASSKGPRTGGSLGELFF.

The rearrangement uses TRBV10-1 and TRBJ2-5; 7 positions agree with TRBD1. The junction had 3 bases not matched to a gene; V was cut back by 0 bases and J by 2 bases. CDR1 and CDR2 (germline): WNHNN, SYGVQD (reference sequence). This CDR3 has 15 residues. CDR3 bases: TGCGCCAGCAGTGAGTCGGCAGGGGGACAAGAGACCCAGTACTTC. Amino acids: CASSESAGGQETQYF.

The genes are TRBV6-2 or TRBV6-3 and TRBJ1-1; TRBD1 matches 8 bases. J was trimmed by 8 bases and V by 6 bases; bases with no gene match: 14. The CDR3 loop spans 15 amino acids. Germline values: CDR1 MNHEY, CDR2 SVGEGT. The CDR3 reads CASSPQGEPWGEAFF. The CDR3 DNA sequence: TGTGCCAGCAGCCCACAGGGGGAGCCTTGGGGCGAAGCTTTCTTT.

This clone has more than one count but fewer than ten. The CDR3 region is CAWSVPVTYGYTF. The CDR3 nucleotides read TGTGCCTGGAGTGTACCGGTTACCTATGGCTACACCTTC. The gene calls are TRBV30 and TRBJ1-2; no reliable D call. Trimming stripped 0 bases from V and 4 bases from J, with 9 bases between. The CDR3 is made up of 13 amino acids. Germline V lookup: CDR1 GTSNPN, CDR2 SVGIG (reference sequence).

The gene calls are TRBV27 and TRBJ2-1; tentative D call: TRBD2 (6 bases). Trimming removed 5 bases at V and 5 bases at J, with 13 bases between. This CDR3 region has 14 residues. Germline V CDR1 and CDR2: MNHEY, SMNVEV (reference sequence). CDR3 residues: CASSETRFNNEQFF. CDR3 coding DNA: TGTGCCAGCAGTGAGACTAGATTTAACAATGAGCAGTTCTTC.

J is TRBJ2-1 and V is TRBV7-2; D uncertain. Germline assignment: CDR1 SGHTA and CDR2 FQGNSA. V lost 7 bases to trimming and J lost 5 bases, with 12 bases between them. The CDR3 length is 13 residues. CDR3 nucleotides: TGTGCCAGCACCTTTTATAGAGACAATGAGCAGTTCTTC. Protein: CASTFYRDNEQFF. The whole variable domain, remainder taken from reference TRBV7-2 and TRBJ2-1, is GAGVSQSPSNKVTEKGKDVELRCDPISGHTALYWYRQSLGQGLEFLIYFQGNSAPDKSGLPSDRFSAERTGGSVSTLTIQRTQQEDSAVYLCASTFYRDNEQFFGPGTRLTVL.

The chain couples TRBV19 to TRBJ1-2, with TRBD1 identical over 7 bases. This CDR3 is 15 amino acids long. Trimming removed 5 bases from V and 4 bases from J; junction bases left unmatched: 10. Germline assignment: CDR1 LNHDA and CDR2 SQIVND (reference sequence). The DNA of the CDR3 is TGTGCCAGTAGTCCCCGACAGGGTTTCGGCTATGGCTACACCTTC. It codes for CASSPRQGFGYGYTF.

V usage is TRBV14 and J usage is TRBJ2-1; TRBD1 matches at 7 bases. The ends lost 5 bases at V and 4 bases at J; junction bases unmatched: 8. Germline CDR1 reads SGHDN; CDR2 reads FVKESK. This CDR3 comprises 15 residues. Here the CDR3 reads CASSTLTGPYNEQFF. The CDR3, as DNA: TGTGCCAGCAGCACCCTGACAGGGCCGTACAATGAGCAGTTCTTC.

This CDR3 is CASSTSTGSSYEQYF. The CDR3 nucleotides are TGTGCCAGCAGCACCTCGACAGGGAGCTCCTACGAGCAGTACTTC. J is TRBJ2-7 and V is TRBV7-2, with TRBD1 matching 7 bases. The junction had 7 bases not matched to a gene; V was cut back by 5 bases and J by 0 bases. The CDR3 loop spans 15 amino acids. Germline loops: CDR1 SGHTA, CDR2 FQGNSA.